This T cell receptor (beta chain) was identified in a study of T cell responses to AZD1222 COVID-19 vaccine. Overall study results and limits: Clonal diversity was possibly underestimated, and the donors were mostly white British, with more females. Regions 160-218 and 743-854 held dominance among vaccine-associated CD4 TCRs, which spanned spike. Nearly half of spike-specific TCRs reportedly target variant regions that are unmutated in the B.1.351 and B.1.1.7 variants.

As to this clone: As yet, its antigen is unknown.

CDR3 length: 13 residues. V lost 6 bases, J lost 7 bases, and 8 bases stayed unmatched. Method: immunoSEQ multiplex PCR; TCRdb's copy keeps in-frame clones and lacks some. The sample consists of 150,000 to 200,000 clones, around 90% of them appearing once. The analysis combined second doses at about 4 or about 12 weeks. The sequences come from peripheral blood, collected 28 days after the second AZD1222 dose. The chain joins TRBV12-3 or TRBV12-4 to TRBJ2-7, with 8 nucleotides matching TRBD1. This receptor was obtained from an adult who received the AZD1222 COVID-19 vaccine. CDR3 region: CASRIGQGFEQYF. The CDR3 DNA reads as TGTGCCAGCAGGATCGGACAGGGTTTTGAGCAGTACTTC.